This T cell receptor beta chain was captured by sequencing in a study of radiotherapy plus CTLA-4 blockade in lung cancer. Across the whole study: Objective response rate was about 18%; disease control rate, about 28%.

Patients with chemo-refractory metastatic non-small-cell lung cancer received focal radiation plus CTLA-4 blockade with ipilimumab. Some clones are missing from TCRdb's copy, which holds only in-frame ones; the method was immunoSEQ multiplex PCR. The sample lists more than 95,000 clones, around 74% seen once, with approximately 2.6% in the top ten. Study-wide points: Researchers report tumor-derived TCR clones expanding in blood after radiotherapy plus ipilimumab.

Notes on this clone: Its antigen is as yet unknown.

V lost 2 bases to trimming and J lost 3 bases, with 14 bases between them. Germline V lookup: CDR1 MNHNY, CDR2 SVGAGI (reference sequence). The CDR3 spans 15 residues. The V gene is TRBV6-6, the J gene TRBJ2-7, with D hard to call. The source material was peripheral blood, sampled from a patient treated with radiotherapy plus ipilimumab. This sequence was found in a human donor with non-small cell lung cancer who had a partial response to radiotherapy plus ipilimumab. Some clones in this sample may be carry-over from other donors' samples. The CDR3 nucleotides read TGTGCCAGCAGTTACGACTCCCCCTCCCTCTACGAGCAGTACTTC. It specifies CASSYDSPSLYEQYF.